One sample yielded the 23 T cell receptor beta chains listed below, sequenced in a study of early stage breast cancer tumors. Assay: immunoSEQ multiplex PCR; the TCRdb copy retains only in-frame clones and omits some. Here the sample spans over 25,000 clones, around 50% being singletons. Material: breast tumor tissue. The origin of the receptors is a person aged 45 to 60 with breast cancer.

The chain uses TRBV9 and TRBJ2-5; D uncertain. There are 16 residues in the CDR3. Between the trimmed V and J ends, which lost 1 base and 3 bases, there was a span of 16 bases. Germline-derived CDR1 and CDR2 are SGDLS and YYNGEE. The CDR3 sequence is CASSVSPSRGEETQYF. In nucleotides, the CDR3 is TGTGCCAGCAGCGTATCCCCCTCCCGTGGGGAAGAGACCCAGTACTTC.

The J gene is TRBJ2-3, the V gene TRBV6-6; D remains ambiguous. Trimming left V 4 bases short and J 2 bases short, with 16 bases between. There are 16 residues in the CDR3. CDR1 and CDR2 (germline): MNHNY, SVGAGI (reference sequence). The CDR3 coding sequence is TGTGCCAGCAGTTTAGCCCCGCTAACAATCACAGATACGCAGTATTTT. Protein sequence: CASSLAPLTITDTQYF.

V and J are TRBV5-5 and TRBJ2-1; 8 bases fit TRBD2. V trimming: 1 base; J trimming: 7 bases; junction bases outside the gene matches: 1. This CDR3 has 13 residues. Germline CDR1 reads SGHKS; CDR2 reads YYEKEE (reference sequence). CDR3 residues: CASSLTSGNEQFF. DNA of the CDR3: TGTGCCAGCAGCTTGACTAGCGGTAATGAGCAGTTCTTC.

CDR3 sequence (DNA): TGTGCCAGTAGTATTGGGAGACTAGCGGGAGTCATCGGTGAGCAGTTCTTC. It encodes CASSIGRLAGVIGEQFF. This rearrangement joins TRBV19 to TRBJ2-1, with 12 nucleotides matching TRBD2. CDR1 is LNHDA, CDR2 SQIVND, per germline (reference sequence). CDR3 length: 17 residues. The junction had 12 bases not matched to a gene; V was cut back by 3 bases and J by 9 bases.

The chain uses TRBV6-5 and TRBJ1-1; D is perhaps TRBD1 (5 bases). Germline CDR1 is MNHEY and CDR2 is SVGAGI. Trimming pared 2 bases from V and 3 bases from J, leaving 13 bases between. This CDR3 region has 15 residues. The CDR3 bases are TGTGCCAGCAGTTACAAGGGCGGGGCGGACACTGAAGCTTTCTTT. It yields the protein CASSYKGGADTEAFF.

The chain combines TRBV6-6 with TRBJ1-2; D not resolved. The CDR3 loop spans 13 amino acids. CDR1 is MNHNY, CDR2 SVGAGI, per germline (reference sequence). The V end lost 0 bases, the J end lost 6 bases, and 8 bases lay between the germline ends. This CDR3 is CASSYSHPDGYTF. The CDR3 DNA sequence: TGTGCCAGCAGTTACTCCCACCCTGATGGCTACACCTTC.

CDR3 amino acids: CASRAASTDTQYF. In nucleotides, the CDR3 is TGTGCCAGCAGGGCCGCTAGCACAGATACGCAGTATTTT. The chain is built from TRBV19 and TRBJ2-3; tentatively, D is TRBD1 (5 bases). V lost 9 bases and J 0 bases, leaving 10 bases between the germline ends. This CDR3 region has 13 residues. Germline CDR1 reads LNHDA; CDR2 reads SQIVND (reference sequence).

The chain recombines TRBV7-2 with TRBJ2-7; D is undetermined. From germline, CDR1 is SGHTA and CDR2 FQGNSA. V was pared by 1 base and J by 0 bases, with 10 bases between. The length of the CDR3 is 15 residues. CDR3 DNA sequence: TGTGCCAGCAGCTTAGGAGCTTTGAGCTCCTACGAGCAGTACTTC. Translated: CASSLGALSSYEQYF.

The chain uses TRBV10-3 and TRBJ2-1; 7 bases align to TRBD1. Germline trimming cut 7 bases from V and 5 bases from J; bases unmatched to any gene: 2. The CDR3 sequence is 12 residues long. Germline CDR1 reads ENHRY; CDR2 reads SYGVKD. CDR3 protein: CAITGQDNEQFF. Written as DNA, the CDR3 is TGTGCCATCACCGGACAGGACAATGAGCAGTTCTTC.

This clone was counted between two and nine times. The chain links TRBV5-1 to TRBJ2-1; 8 nucleotides line up with TRBD2. Looked up from germline, CDR1 is SGHRS and CDR2 is YFSETQ. This CDR3 is 15 amino acids long. The ends lost 7 bases at V and 0 bases at J; junction bases unmatched: 6. The CDR3 region is CASRLASNSYNEQFF. In DNA form, the CDR3 reads TGCGCCAGCCGACTAGCGAGTAACTCCTACAATGAGCAGTTCTTC.

By share, this clone ranks as medium-sized. The chain carries TRBV4-1 and TRBJ2-4; perhaps TRBD2 as D (5 bases). The V end lost 0 bases, the J end lost 9 bases, and 18 bases lay between the germline ends. Germline CDR1 and CDR2: MGHRA and YSYEKL. This CDR3 region has 16 residues. DNA for the CDR3: TGCGCCAGCAGCCAAGACTTGGCAGCCCGGGGATCCATTCAGTACTTC. This gives the protein CASSQDLAARGSIQYF.

The J gene is TRBJ2-1, the V gene TRBV6-1; 14 bases map to TRBD2. The CDR3 has 16 amino acids. From germline, CDR1 is MNHNS and CDR2 SASEGT. The J segment lost 9 bases and the V segment lost 0 bases, leaving 4 bases of the junction unmatched. Here the CDR3 DNA reads TGTGCCAGCAGTGAAGCGACTAGCGGGAGGGCGGGTGAGCAGTTCTTC. It translates to CASSEATSGRAGEQFF.

This CDR3 reads CASSYSGRLASCHEQYF. The CDR3 nucleotides read TGTGCCAGCAGTTACTCTGGTCGTCTGGCTAGCTGTCACGAGCAGTACTTC. The chain combines TRBV6-7 with TRBJ2-7, with a possible D match to TRBD2 (5 bases). TRBV6-7 is filed as an ORF, its function uncertain. Trimming shortened V by 0 bases and J by 5 bases, and 20 bases separated the two germline ends. This CDR3 is built from 17 residues.

CDR3 DNA sequence: TGTGCCAGCAGCTTGGCCCCGGGACTAGCGGTCTACGAGCAGTACTTC. The encoded protein is CASSLAPGLAVYEQYF. The genes are TRBV5-6 and TRBJ2-7; 11 nucleotides align to TRBD2. After removal of 0 bases from V and 3 bases from J, the junction contained 5 bases not matched to a gene. This CDR3 has 16 amino acids. Germline CDR1 is SGHDT and CDR2 is YYEEEE.

The chain carries TRBV15 and TRBJ2-1; D remains ambiguous. Trimming left V 2 bases short and J 0 bases short, with 11 bases between. CDR1 and CDR2 (germline): LNHNV, YYDKDF (reference sequence). This CDR3 comprises 16 residues. This chain's CDR3 is CATSRLGSSSYNEQFF. In nucleotides, the CDR3 is TGTGCCACCAGCAGACTAGGATCGAGCTCCTACAATGAGCAGTTCTTC.

The V and J genes are TRBV7-6 and TRBJ2-7, with 8 positions matching TRBD1. CDR3 length equals 16 residues. The V gene end was trimmed by 5 bases and the J gene end by 0 bases; junction bases not matched to a gene: 9. Germline V lookup: CDR1 SGHVS, CDR2 FNYEAQ. Written as DNA, the CDR3 is TGTGCCAGCAGCCTCGGACAGGGCCTTAGCTCCTACGAGCAGTACTTC. Encoded protein: CASSLGQGLSSYEQYF. The full variable domain, its missing parts supplied by reference TRBV7-6 and TRBJ2-7, is GAGVSQSPRYKVTKRGQDVALRCDPISGHVSLYWYRQALGQGPEFLTYFNYEAQQDKSGLPNDRFSAERPEGSISTLTIQRTEQRDSAMYRCASSLGQGLSSYEQYFGPGTRLTVT.

In this sample, this clone turned up a few times. Its ends do not fully match the called genes, so a read error is possible. The chain couples TRBV7-7 to TRBJ2-5; 7 bases agree with TRBD2. The V gene's germline CDR1 is SSHAT and CDR2 FNYEAQ (reference sequence). CDR3 length: 17 residues. For the CDR3, the DNA is TGTGCTAGCAGCGCAAGCCCGGGACTACCCCCTCAAGAGACCCAGTACTTC. Translated, it gives CASSASPGLPPQETQYF. The variable domain in full, with the rest retrieved from reference TRBV7-7 and TRBJ2-5, is GAGVSQSPRYKVTKRGQDVTLRCDPISSHATLYWYQQALGQGPEFLTYFNYEAQPDKSGLPSDRFSAERPEGSISTLTIQRTEQRDSAMYRCASSASPGLPPQETQYFGPGTRLLVL.

V usage is TRBV10-3 and J usage is TRBJ2-3; D may be TRBD1 (5 bases). Germline V CDR1 and CDR2: ENHRY, SYGVKD. The CDR3 sequence is 14 residues long. The germline V and J ends were trimmed by 2 bases and 1 base, with 7 bases remaining between them. The DNA for the CDR3 is TGTGCCATCAGTGAGGGGGCGGGCACAGATACGCAGTATTTT. This encodes CAISEGAGTDTQYF.

V usage is TRBV10-2 and J usage is TRBJ2-3, with 9 bases lining up with TRBD2. CDR1 and CDR2 from the germline V gene are WSHSY and SAAADI. CDR3 length: 15 residues. The V and J ends lost 2 bases and 0 bases, in that order; junction bases with no gene match: 0. CDR3 nucleotide sequence: TGCGCCAGCAGTGAGGGGACTAGCAGCACAGATACGCAGTATTTT. Translation: CASSEGTSSTDTQYF.

The CDR3 nucleotides read TGTGCCAGCAGCCCCGCACCAGTTTACAATGAGCAGTTCTTC. Protein sequence: CASSPAPVYNEQFF. The chain employs TRBV9 and TRBJ2-1; D remains ambiguous. The CDR3 extends over 14 amino acids. CDR1 is SGDLS, CDR2 YYNGEE, per germline. Trimming removed 4 bases at V and 4 bases at J, with 12 bases between.

This clone was detected a few times. The chain recombines TRBV27 with TRBJ1-5; 8 bases align to TRBD1. Unmatched junction bases numbered 8, after V lost 7 bases and J lost 3 bases. CDR1 and CDR2 (germline): MNHEY, SMNVEV (reference sequence). This CDR3 is 15 amino acids long. The CDR3 DNA is TGTGCCAGCATGGTGACAGGGGCCCCCAATCAGCCCCAGCATTTT. As protein: CASMVTGAPNQPQHF.

The J gene is TRBJ1-1, the V gene TRBV18; 8 bases agree with TRBD1. V lost 3 bases to trimming and J lost 0 bases; unmatched junction nucleotides: 3. Germline V gene lookup returns CDR1 KGHSH and CDR2 LQKENI. The CDR3 length is 15 residues. CDR3 residues: CASSPGTGVNTEAFF. CDR3 DNA sequence: TGTGCCAGCTCACCGGGGACAGGAGTGAACACTGAAGCTTTCTTT. The whole variable domain, filled in from reference TRBV18 and TRBJ1-1, reads NAGVMQNPRHLVRRRGQEARLRCSPMKGHSHVYWYRQLPEEGLKFMVYLQKENIIDESGMPKERFSAEFPKEGPSILRIQQVVRGDSAAYFCASSPGTGVNTEAFFGQGTRLTVV.

This clone was picked up a small number of times. The chain couples TRBV7-9 to TRBJ1-2; TRBD1 might be the D (6 bases). The CDR3 spans 11 residues. Trimming pared 4 bases from V and 6 bases from J, leaving 6 bases between. The V gene's germline CDR1 is SEHNR and CDR2 FQNEAQ (reference sequence). The CDR3 bases are TGTGCCAGCAGCTGGGGGCATGGCTACACCTTC. Protein sequence: CASSWGHGYTF.